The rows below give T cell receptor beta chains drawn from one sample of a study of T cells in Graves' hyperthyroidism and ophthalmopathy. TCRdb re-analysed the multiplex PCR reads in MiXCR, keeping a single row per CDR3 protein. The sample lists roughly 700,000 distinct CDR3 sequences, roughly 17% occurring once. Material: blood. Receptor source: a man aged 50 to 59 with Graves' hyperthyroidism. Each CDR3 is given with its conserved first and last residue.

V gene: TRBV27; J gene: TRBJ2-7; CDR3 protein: CASSYLQGADEQYF
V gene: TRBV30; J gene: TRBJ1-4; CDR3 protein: CAWATNEKLFF
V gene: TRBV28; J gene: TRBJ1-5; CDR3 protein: CASTDRAYNQPQHF
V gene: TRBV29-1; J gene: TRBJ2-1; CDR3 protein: CSARGGGVNEQFF
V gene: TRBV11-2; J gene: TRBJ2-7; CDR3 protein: CATQFPLRGGYEQHF
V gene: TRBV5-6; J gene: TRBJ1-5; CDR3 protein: CASSLAQGPRNQPQHF
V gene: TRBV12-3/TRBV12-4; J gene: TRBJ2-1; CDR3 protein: CASSALGREQFF
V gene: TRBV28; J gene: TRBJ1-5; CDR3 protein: CASRPGGQYQPQHF
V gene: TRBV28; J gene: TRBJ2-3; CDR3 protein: CASSSSGGLDTQYF
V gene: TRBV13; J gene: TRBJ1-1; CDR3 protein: CASSRWGAEAFF
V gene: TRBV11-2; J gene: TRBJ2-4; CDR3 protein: CASSLAGDRGLAKNIQYF
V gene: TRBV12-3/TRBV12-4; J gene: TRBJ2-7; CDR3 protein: CASSRRSEGEQYF
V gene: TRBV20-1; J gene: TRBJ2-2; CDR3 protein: CSARTTVNTGELFF
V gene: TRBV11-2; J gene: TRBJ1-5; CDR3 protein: CASSLGSLNQPQHF
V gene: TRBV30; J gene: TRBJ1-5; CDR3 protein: CAWSTGPEQPQHF
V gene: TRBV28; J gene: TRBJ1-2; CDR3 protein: CASRYLRGTSILANYGYTF
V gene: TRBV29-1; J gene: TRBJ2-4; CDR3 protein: CSVGRGQNIQYF
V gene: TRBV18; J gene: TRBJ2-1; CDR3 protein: CASSPRLDSPSNEQFF
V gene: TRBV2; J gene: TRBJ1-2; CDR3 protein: CASSANERTGLGYTF
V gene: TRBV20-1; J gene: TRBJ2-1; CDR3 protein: CSALLAGGPHEQFF
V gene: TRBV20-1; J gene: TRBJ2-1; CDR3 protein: CSALVQRERYEQFF
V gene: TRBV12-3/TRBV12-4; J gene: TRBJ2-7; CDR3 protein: CASSFDLPGKGIYEQYF
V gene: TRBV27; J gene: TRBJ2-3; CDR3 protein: CASSYTGSGDTQYF
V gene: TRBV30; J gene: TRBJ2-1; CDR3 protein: CAWSGTGTGNEQFF
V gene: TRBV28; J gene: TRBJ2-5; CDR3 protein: CASSPLLRVTQYF
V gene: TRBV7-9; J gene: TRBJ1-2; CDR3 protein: CASSRGQEVYGYTF
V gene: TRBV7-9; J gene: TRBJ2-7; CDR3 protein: CASSSGWSYEQYF
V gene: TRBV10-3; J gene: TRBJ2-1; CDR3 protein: CAIAAEGEQFF
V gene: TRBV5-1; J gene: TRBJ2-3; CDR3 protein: CASSLGRDPTDTQYF
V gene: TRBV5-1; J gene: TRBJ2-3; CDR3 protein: CASSRQFPGDGTDTQYF
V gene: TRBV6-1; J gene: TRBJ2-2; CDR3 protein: CASRGGQTNTGELFF
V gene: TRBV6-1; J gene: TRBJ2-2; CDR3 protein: CASGTVRRAVGGELFF
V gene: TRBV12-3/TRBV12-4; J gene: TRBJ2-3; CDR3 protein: CASSLYDLAGTDTQYF
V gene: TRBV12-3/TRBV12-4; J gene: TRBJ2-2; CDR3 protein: CASSNNLAGGPGELFF
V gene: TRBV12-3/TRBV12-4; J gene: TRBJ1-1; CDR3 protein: CASSLVNRGKYTEASF